Listed below are T cell receptor beta chains from one sample, sequenced in a study of graft-versus-host responses after intestinal transplantation. For these TCRs, the target antigens are not known. Generated by immunoSEQ multiplex PCR, the TCRdb table keeps only in-frame clones and is missing some. The sample lists approximately 33,000 clones; about 79% were seen once. This specimen was unstimulated CD8+ T cells sorted from spleen or lymph node cells, taken before intestinal transplant. The source of these receptors is a human donor who received an intestinal transplant. The CDR3 runs from the conserved cysteine through the conserved F or W. Fields, in order: J gene, V gene, CDR3 protein.

j_call: TRBJ1-2
v_call: TRBV27
cdr3_aa: CASSFQGAYGYTF

j_call: TRBJ2-1
v_call: TRBV7-9
cdr3_aa: CASSLSGGPTEQFF

j_call: TRBJ2-1
v_call: TRBV10-2
cdr3_aa: CASSEPTGYNEQFF

j_call: TRBJ2-2
v_call: TRBV10-3
cdr3_aa: CAISETGNTGELFF

j_call: TRBJ2-7
v_call: TRBV18
cdr3_aa: CASSPGTVSYEQYF

j_call: TRBJ2-3
v_call: TRBV7-3
cdr3_aa: CASSLGGLAADTQYF

j_call: TRBJ1-1
v_call: TRBV30
cdr3_aa: CAWSGPAGAEAFF

j_call: TRBJ2-1
v_call: TRBV27
cdr3_aa: CASSLGANEQFF

j_call: TRBJ2-3
v_call: TRBV6-4
cdr3_aa: CASSRQGEATDTQYF

j_call: TRBJ2-1
v_call: TRBV5-1
cdr3_aa: CASSPQGNEQFF

j_call: TRBJ2-7
v_call: TRBV27
cdr3_aa: CASSLPGGYEQYF

j_call: TRBJ2-3
v_call: TRBV7-8
cdr3_aa: CASSSLFRDTGGPDTQYF

j_call: TRBJ2-7
v_call: TRBV20-1
cdr3_aa: CSASWHYEQYF

j_call: TRBJ2-4
v_call: TRBV10-2
cdr3_aa: CASSGWGGAEILDIQYF

j_call: TRBJ2-3
v_call: TRBV28
cdr3_aa: CASTPMLAEITDTQYF

j_call: TRBJ2-7
v_call: TRBV11-2
cdr3_aa: CASSLGTSWDEQYF

j_call: TRBJ2-3
v_call: TRBV27
cdr3_aa: CASSGGTLGTQYF

j_call: TRBJ2-4
v_call: TRBV29-1
cdr3_aa: CSVTSGGALVQYF

j_call: TRBJ2-1
v_call: TRBV28
cdr3_aa: CASSLGFEGTSNEQFF

j_call: TRBJ2-2
v_call: TRBV7-9
cdr3_aa: CASSPKGLGGGELFF

j_call: TRBJ2-2
v_call: TRBV28
cdr3_aa: CASSLLGLAGGDTGELFF

j_call: TRBJ2-2
v_call: TRBV15
cdr3_aa: CATSTTQTRADNTGELFF

j_call: TRBJ2-7
v_call: TRBV5-6
cdr3_aa: CASSHRTGTYEQYF

j_call: TRBJ2-7
v_call: TRBV4-2
cdr3_aa: CASSPAGPGTYEQYF

j_call: TRBJ2-1
v_call: TRBV2
cdr3_aa: CASSHGLREFEQFF

j_call: TRBJ1-5
v_call: TRBV4-1
cdr3_aa: CASSPSGGQYQPQHF

j_call: TRBJ1-1
v_call: TRBV9
cdr3_aa: CASSVGGAMNTEAFF

j_call: TRBJ2-5
v_call: TRBV7-8
cdr3_aa: CASSFGGGDQETQYF

j_call: TRBJ2-3
v_call: TRBV5-1
cdr3_aa: CASSFTGGPADTQYF

j_call: TRBJ1-4
v_call: TRBV30
cdr3_aa: CAWNGYGQAATNEKLFF

j_call: TRBJ2-4
v_call: TRBV11-2
cdr3_aa: CASSLPDRAKNIQYF

j_call: TRBJ2-2
v_call: TRBV30
cdr3_aa: CAWSVQGVSWAGELFF

j_call: TRBJ2-1
v_call: TRBV11-2
cdr3_aa: CASSFLVGQYNEQFF

j_call: TRBJ1-5
v_call: TRBV19
cdr3_aa: CASSSQGNQPQHF

j_call: TRBJ1-1
v_call: TRBV13
cdr3_aa: CASSPGQGMNTEAFF

j_call: TRBJ2-5
v_call: TRBV27
cdr3_aa: CASSWDFGRTQYF

j_call: TRBJ2-7
v_call: TRBV4-1
cdr3_aa: CASSQGTLAGLYEQYF

j_call: TRBJ2-3
v_call: TRBV7-3
cdr3_aa: CASSPSSSGWSTDTQYF

j_call: TRBJ2-1
v_call: TRBV27
cdr3_aa: CASTLSSGSYNEQFF

j_call: TRBJ2-3
v_call: TRBV21-1
cdr3_aa: CASSKVGLAGGPTDTQYF

j_call: TRBJ1-5
v_call: TRBV19
cdr3_aa: CASSGARYSNQPQHF

j_call: TRBJ2-3
v_call: TRBV6-1
cdr3_aa: CASRLTRDTQYF

j_call: TRBJ2-3
v_call: TRBV6-1
cdr3_aa: CASSESAGSTDTQYF

j_call: TRBJ2-6
v_call: TRBV2
cdr3_aa: CASSDARGNGANVLTF

j_call: TRBJ2-2
v_call: TRBV2
cdr3_aa: CARGLRNTGELFF

j_call: TRBJ2-2
v_call: TRBV29-1
cdr3_aa: CSVVQGNSGELFF

j_call: TRBJ2-7
v_call: TRBV7-9
cdr3_aa: CASSLVLGSSYEQYF

j_call: TRBJ2-1
v_call: TRBV7-8
cdr3_aa: CASSSQGGNSYNEQFF

j_call: TRBJ1-5
v_call: TRBV18
cdr3_aa: CASSLKDRGGNQPQHF

j_call: TRBJ2-7
v_call: TRBV15
cdr3_aa: CATSPNRDRGPYEQYF

j_call: TRBJ1-6
v_call: TRBV5-6
cdr3_aa: CASSLGDRGSYNSPLHF

j_call: TRBJ2-1
v_call: TRBV6-1
cdr3_aa: CASSLSGSSYNEQFF

j_call: TRBJ2-7
v_call: TRBV7-6
cdr3_aa: CASSLWEGGYEQYF

j_call: TRBJ2-7
v_call: TRBV6-1
cdr3_aa: CASSPNYEQYF

j_call: TRBJ2-7
v_call: TRBV1
cdr3_aa: CTSSQEASGMYYEQYF